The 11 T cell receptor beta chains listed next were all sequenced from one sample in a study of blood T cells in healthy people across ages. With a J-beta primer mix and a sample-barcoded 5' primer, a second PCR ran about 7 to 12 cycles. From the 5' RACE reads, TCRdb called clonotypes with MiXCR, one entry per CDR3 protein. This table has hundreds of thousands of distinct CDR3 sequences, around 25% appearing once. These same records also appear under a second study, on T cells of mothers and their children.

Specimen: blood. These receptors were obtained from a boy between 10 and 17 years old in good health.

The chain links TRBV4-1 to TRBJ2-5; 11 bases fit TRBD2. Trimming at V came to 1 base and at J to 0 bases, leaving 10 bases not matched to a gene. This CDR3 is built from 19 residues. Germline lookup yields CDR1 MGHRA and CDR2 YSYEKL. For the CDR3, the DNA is TGCGCCAGCAGCCAAGGGGGGCTAGCGGGAGGCCGGTACCAAGAGACCCAGTACTTC. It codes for CASSQGGLAGGRYQETQYF.

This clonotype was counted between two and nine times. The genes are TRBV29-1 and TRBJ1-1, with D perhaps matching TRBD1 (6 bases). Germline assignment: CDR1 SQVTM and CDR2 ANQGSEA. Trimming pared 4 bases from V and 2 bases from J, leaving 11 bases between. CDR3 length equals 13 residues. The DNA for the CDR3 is TGCAGCGTTGGACAGGCATTTAACACTGAAGCTTTCTTT. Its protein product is CSVGQAFNTEAFF.

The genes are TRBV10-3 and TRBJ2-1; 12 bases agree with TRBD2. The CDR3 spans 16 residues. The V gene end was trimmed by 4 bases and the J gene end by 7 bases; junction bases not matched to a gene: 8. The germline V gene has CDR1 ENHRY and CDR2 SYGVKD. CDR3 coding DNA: TGTGCCATCAGTGGAGTGACTAGCGGGAGCGGGAATGAGCAGTTCTTC. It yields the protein CAISGVTSGSGNEQFF.

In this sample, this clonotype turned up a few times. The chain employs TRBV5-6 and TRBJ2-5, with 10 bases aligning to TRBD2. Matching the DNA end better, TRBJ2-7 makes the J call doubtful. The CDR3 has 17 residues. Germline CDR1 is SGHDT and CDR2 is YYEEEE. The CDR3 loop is CASSLYETASGSYEQYF. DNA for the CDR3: TGTGCCAGCAGCTTGTACGAGACGGCTAGCGGGAGCTACGAGCAGTACTTC.

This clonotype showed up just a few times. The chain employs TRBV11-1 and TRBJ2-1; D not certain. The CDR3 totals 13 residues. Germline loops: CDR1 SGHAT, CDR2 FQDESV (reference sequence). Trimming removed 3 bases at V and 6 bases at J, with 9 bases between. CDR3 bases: TGTGCCAGCAGCTTCCGCTCTTTCAATGAGCAGTTCTTC. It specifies CASSFRSFNEQFF. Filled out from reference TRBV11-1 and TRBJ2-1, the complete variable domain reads EAEVAQSPRYKITEKSQAVAFWCDPISGHATLYWYRQILGQGPELLVQFQDESVVDDSQLPKDRFSAERLKGVDSTLKIQPAELGDSAMYLCASSFRSFNEQFFGPGTRLTVL.

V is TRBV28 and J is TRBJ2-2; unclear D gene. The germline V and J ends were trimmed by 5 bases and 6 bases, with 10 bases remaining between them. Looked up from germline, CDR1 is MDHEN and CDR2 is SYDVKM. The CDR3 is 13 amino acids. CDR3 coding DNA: TGTGCCAGCAGTCTCTGGTTGGCCGGGGAGCTGTTTTTT. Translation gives CASSLWLAGELFF. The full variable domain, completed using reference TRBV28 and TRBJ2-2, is DVKVTQSSRYLVKRTGEKVFLECVQDMDHENMFWYRQDPGLGLRLIYFSYDVKMKEKGDIPEGYSVSREKKERFSLILESASTNQTSMYLCASSLWLAGELFFGEGSRLTVL.

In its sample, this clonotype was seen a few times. The CDR3 spells CSVVRAEAFF. DNA of the CDR3: TGCAGCGTTGTCCGGGCTGAAGCTTTCTTT. The chain uses TRBV29-1 and TRBJ1-1; D gene ambiguous. The CDR3 is made up of 10 amino acids. V lost 4 bases to trimming and J lost 6 bases, with 6 bases between them. Germline loops: CDR1 SQVTM, CDR2 ANQGSEA.

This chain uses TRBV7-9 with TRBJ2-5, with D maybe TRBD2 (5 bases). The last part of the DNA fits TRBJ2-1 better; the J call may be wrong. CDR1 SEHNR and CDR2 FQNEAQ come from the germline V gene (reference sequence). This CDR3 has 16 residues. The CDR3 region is CASSQLRASPYNEQFF. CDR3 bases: TGTGCCAGCAGTCAACTTCGGGCTAGCCCTTACAATGAGCAGTTCTTC.

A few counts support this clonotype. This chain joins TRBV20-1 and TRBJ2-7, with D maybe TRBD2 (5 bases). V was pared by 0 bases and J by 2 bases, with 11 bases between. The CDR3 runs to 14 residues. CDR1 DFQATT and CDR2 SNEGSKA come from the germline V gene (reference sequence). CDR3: CSARDYEGTYEQYF. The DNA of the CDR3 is TGCAGTGCTAGAGATTACGAGGGAACCTACGAGCAGTACTTC.

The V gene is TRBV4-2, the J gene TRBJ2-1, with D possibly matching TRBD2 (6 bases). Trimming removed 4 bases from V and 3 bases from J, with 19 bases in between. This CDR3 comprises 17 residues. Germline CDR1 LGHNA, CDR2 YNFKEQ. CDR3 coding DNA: TGTGCCAGCAGCCTCCTCCCGGGGGAGGCGGGCTACAATGAGCAGTTCTTC. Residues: CASSLLPGEAGYNEQFF.

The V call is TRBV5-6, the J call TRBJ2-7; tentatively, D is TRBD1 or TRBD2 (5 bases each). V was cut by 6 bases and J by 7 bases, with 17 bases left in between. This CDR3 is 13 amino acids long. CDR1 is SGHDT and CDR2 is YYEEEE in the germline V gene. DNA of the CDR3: TGTGCCAGCACCAAGGGACGGCGAGCGGAGCAGTACTTC. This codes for CASTKGRRAEQYF.